Below, 13 T cell receptor beta chains from the same sample are listed, as sequenced in a study of T cells in Graves' hyperthyroidism and ophthalmopathy (dated by TCRdb to between 2018 and 2021). To prepare the library, multiplex PCR was applied. Sequencing took place on an Illumina HiSeq 2000. The TCR beta CDR3 regions were amplified from RNA transcripts. The TCR CDR3 was subjected to a first round of RT-PCR using the HTBI primer set and the Qiagen OneStep RT-PCR kit. In-frame beta chains were kept once TCRdb had trimmed the public reads at Q25 with fastp and called clones with MiXCR. Each record represents a unique CDR3 protein, reported with the most common genes and DNA among its rows. Recorded for this sample are a few hundred thousand distinct CDR3 sequences; about 15% of them occurred a single time. Of the sample, about 15% falls within the top ten clones. The sample consisted of blood. These TCRs come from a woman in her forties with Graves' hyperthyroidism.

This clonotype was seen at least ten times. This chain connects TRBV5-1 to TRBJ2-1; D uncertain. The CDR3 contains 15 residues. The V end lost 1 base, the J end lost 8 bases, and 16 bases lay between the germline ends. Germline V gene sequence: CDR1 SGHRS, CDR2 YFSETQ. This CDR3 is CASSLWSRFEDEQFF. Here the CDR3 DNA reads TGCGCCAGCAGCTTGTGGTCGCGTTTCGAGGATGAGCAGTTCTTC. Looking up the rest from reference TRBV5-1 and TRBJ2-1 gives the full variable domain: KAGVTQTPRYLIKTRGQQVTLSCSPISGHRSVSWYQQTPGQGLQFLFEYFSETQRNKGNFPGRFSGRQFSNSRSEMNVSTLELGDSALYLCASSLWSRFEDEQFFGPGTRLTVL.

This clonotype showed up many times. The V call is TRBV20-1, the J call TRBJ1-2; the D gene is possibly TRBD1 (6 bases). Trimming removed 6 bases at V and 4 bases at J, with 12 bases between. Per the germline V gene, CDR1 is DFQATT and CDR2 is SNEGSKA (reference sequence). The length of the CDR3 is 12 residues. In DNA form, the CDR3 reads TGCAGTGCCACAGGGCACTCCTATGGCTACACCTTC. Translated, it gives CSATGHSYGYTF.

This clonotype was seen many times. The chain couples TRBV6-1 to TRBJ2-7; D unresolved. The CDR3 covers 16 residues. The germline V gene encodes CDR1 MNHNS and CDR2 SASEGT. Deletions cut 7 bases from V and 2 bases from J, with 21 bases between. The CDR3 DNA reads as TGTGCCAGCACTATACGAGGCGGATCACTCACCTACGAGCAGTACTTC. It is translated as CASTIRGGSLTYEQYF.

This clonotype was observed many times. This chain uses TRBV5-6 with TRBJ2-5; D may be TRBD2 (5 bases). Germline V gene sequence: CDR1 SGHDT, CDR2 YYEEEE. This CDR3 spans 14 amino acids. V lost 0 bases and J lost 4, with 10 bases in between. Here the CDR3 reads CASSLVGVRETQYF. As DNA, the CDR3 is TGTGCCAGCAGCTTGGTCGGGGTAAGAGAGACCCAGTACTTC.

This clonotype was seen ten or more times. The genes are TRBV28 and TRBJ2-1; the match to TRBD2 covers 8 bases. This CDR3 region has 13 residues. J lost 7 bases, V lost 5 bases, and 4 bases had no gene match. CDR1 MDHEN and CDR2 SYDVKM come from the germline V gene. The CDR3 nucleotides are TGTGCCAGCAGTCCCGGGACTAGGAATGAGCAGTTCTTC. Translating gives CASSPGTRNEQFF.

This clonotype was counted ten times or more. The rearrangement joins TRBV18 to TRBJ1-1; 7 nucleotides align to TRBD1. CDR3 length equals 13 residues. V lost 6 bases to trimming and J lost 5 bases; unmatched junction nucleotides: 6. Per the germline V gene, CDR1 is KGHSH and CDR2 is LQKENI. CDR3 nucleotides: TGTGCCAGCTCTCCAACAGGGGCTACTGAAGCTTTCTTT. Translated, it gives CASSPTGATEAFF.

Ten or more counts support this clonotype. V usage is TRBV6-2 or TRBV6-3 and J usage is TRBJ2-7; 8 nucleotides line up with TRBD2. Losses at the gene ends were 6 bases for V and 5 bases for J; bases not matched to a gene: 9. Germline CDR1 MNHEY, CDR2 SVGEGT. This CDR3 comprises 14 residues. CDR3 coding DNA: TGTGCCAGCAGCCCCCCTGCTAGCGGGCACGAGCAGTACTTC. Its protein is CASSPPASGHEQYF.

The rearrangement uses TRBV5-8 and TRBJ1-1; D is unclear. Germline assignment: CDR1 SGHTS and CDR2 YDEGEE. This CDR3 region has 15 residues. The V and J ends lost 2 bases and 3 bases respectively, with 14 bases between them. The CDR3 loop is CASSFSLLLDTEAFF. Here the CDR3 DNA reads TGTGCCAGCAGCTTTTCCCTACTTCTAGACACTGAAGCTTTCTTT.

This clonotype was detected ten times or more. The chain has TRBV6-6 and TRBJ2-1, with 8 bases fitting TRBD2. The germline CDR1 and CDR2 sequences are MNHNY and SVGAGI (reference sequence). This CDR3 has 17 amino acids. Trimming took 0 bases from V and 3 from J; bases not matched to a gene: 7. The CDR3 loop is CASSYSLAGTFYNEQFF. The CDR3 coding sequence is TGTGCCAGCAGTTACTCGTTAGCGGGAACCTTCTACAATGAGCAGTTCTTC.

This clonotype has a count of ten or more. The chain uses TRBV27 and TRBJ2-1; D is perhaps TRBD1 or TRBD2 (5 bases each). V dropped 5 bases and J dropped 1 base, with 21 bases sitting between them. CDR1 and CDR2 from the germline V gene are MNHEY and SMNVEV (reference sequence). CDR3 size: 18 residues. The CDR3 sequence: CASSPESVGDGSYNEQFF. DNA for the CDR3: TGTGCCAGCAGTCCTGAGAGCGTGGGGGATGGATCCTACAATGAGCAGTTCTTC.

There are many counts of this clonotype. The chain employs TRBV18 and TRBJ2-5, with TRBD1 matching over 7 bases. V trimming: 3 bases; J trimming: 3 bases; junction bases outside the gene matches: 1. CDR1 is KGHSH, CDR2 LQKENI, per germline. The CDR3 spans 13 residues. The CDR3 DNA sequence: TGTGCCAGCTCACCGGGGACAGAAGAGACCCAGTACTTC. It is translated as CASSPGTEETQYF. The variable domain in full, completed from reference TRBV18 and TRBJ2-5, reads NAGVMQNPRHLVRRRGQEARLRCSPMKGHSHVYWYRQLPEEGLKFMVYLQKENIIDESGMPKERFSAEFPKEGPSILRIQQVVRGDSAAYFCASSPGTEETQYFGPGTRLLVL.

This clonotype was found many times. The chain joins TRBV30 to TRBJ1-4; tentatively, D is TRBD1 (5 bases). Germline loops: CDR1 GTSNPN, CDR2 SVGIG (reference sequence). The V end was cut by 6 bases, the J end by 5 bases, with 19 bases between. The CDR3 loop spans 15 amino acids. The CDR3 loop is CACSTPGTANEKLFF. The CDR3 DNA sequence: TGTGCCTGCTCAACCCCGGGGACGGCGAATGAAAAACTGTTTTTT.

The CDR3 DNA sequence: TGTGCTAGTGGTTTGCCAACTAGCGGGAGTGGCGGGGAGCTGTTTTTT. Amino acid sequence: CASGLPTSGSGGELFF. V and J are TRBV12-5 and TRBJ2-2, with TRBD2 matching 11 bases. The CDR3 covers 16 residues. With 2 bases clipped from V and 7 bases from J, the junction kept 6 bases outside the gene matches. Germline assignment: CDR1 LGHNT and CDR2 FRNRAP.